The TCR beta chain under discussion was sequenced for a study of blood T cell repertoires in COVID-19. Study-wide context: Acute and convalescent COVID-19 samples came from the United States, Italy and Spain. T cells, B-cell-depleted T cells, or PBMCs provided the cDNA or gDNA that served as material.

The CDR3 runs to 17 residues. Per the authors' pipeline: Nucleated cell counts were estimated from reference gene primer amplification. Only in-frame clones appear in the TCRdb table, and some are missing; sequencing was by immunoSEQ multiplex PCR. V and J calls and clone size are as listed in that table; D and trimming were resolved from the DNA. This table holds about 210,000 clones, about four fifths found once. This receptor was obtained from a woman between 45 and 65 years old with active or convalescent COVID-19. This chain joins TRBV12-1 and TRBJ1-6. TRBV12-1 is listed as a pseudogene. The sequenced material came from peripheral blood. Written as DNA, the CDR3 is TGTGCCAGCAGCTTTGCGGATGAGACTGGGTCAAATTCACCCCTCCACTTT. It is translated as CASSFADETGSNSPLHF.